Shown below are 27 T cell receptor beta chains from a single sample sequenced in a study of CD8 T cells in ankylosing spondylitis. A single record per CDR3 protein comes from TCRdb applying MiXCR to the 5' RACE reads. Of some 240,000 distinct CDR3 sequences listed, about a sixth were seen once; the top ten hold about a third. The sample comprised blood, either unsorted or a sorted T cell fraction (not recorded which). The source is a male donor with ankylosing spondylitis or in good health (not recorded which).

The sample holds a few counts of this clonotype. The CDR3 is CASTRQGDSYEQYF. The CDR3, as DNA: TGTGCCAGCACGCGACAGGGTGACTCCTACGAGCAGTACTTC. The chain links TRBV3-1 to TRBJ2-7; 7 bases agree with TRBD1. The CDR3 runs to 14 residues. Germline V gives CDR1 LGHDT, CDR2 YNNKEL (reference sequence). J was trimmed by 0 bases and V by 7 bases; bases with no gene match: 6.

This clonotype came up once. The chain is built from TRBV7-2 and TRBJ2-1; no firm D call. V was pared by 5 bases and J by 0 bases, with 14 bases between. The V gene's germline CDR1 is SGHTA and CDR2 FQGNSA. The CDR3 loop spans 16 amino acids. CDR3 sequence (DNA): TGTGCCAGCAGCCAAGACACAGTTACCTCCTACAATGAGCAGTTCTTC. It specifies CASSQDTVTSYNEQFF.

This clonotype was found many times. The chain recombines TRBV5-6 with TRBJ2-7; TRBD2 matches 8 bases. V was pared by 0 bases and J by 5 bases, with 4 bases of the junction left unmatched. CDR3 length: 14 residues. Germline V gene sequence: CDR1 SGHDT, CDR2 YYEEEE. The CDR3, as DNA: TGTGCCAGCAGCTTGGCACTAGCGGACCACGAGCAGTACTTC. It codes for CASSLALADHEQYF.

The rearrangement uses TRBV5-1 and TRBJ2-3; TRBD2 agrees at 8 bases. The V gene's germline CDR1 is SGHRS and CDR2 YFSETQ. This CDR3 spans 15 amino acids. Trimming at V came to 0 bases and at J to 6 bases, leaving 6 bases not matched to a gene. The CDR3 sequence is CASSLGTSSRDTQYF. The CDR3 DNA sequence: TGCGCCAGCAGCTTGGGGACTAGCTCTCGGGATACGCAGTATTTT.

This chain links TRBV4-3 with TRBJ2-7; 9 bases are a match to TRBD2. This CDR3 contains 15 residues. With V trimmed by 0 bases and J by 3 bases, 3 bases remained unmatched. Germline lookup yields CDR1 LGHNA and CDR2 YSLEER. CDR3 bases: TGCGCCAGCAGCCAAGATGCGACTAGCGGCTACGAGCAGTACTTC. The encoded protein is CASSQDATSGYEQYF.

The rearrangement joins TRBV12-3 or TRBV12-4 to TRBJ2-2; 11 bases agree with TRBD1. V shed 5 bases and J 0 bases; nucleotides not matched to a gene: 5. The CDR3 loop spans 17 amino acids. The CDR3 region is CASSARDRGSNTGELFF. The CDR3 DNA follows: TGTGCCAGCAGTGCCCGGGACAGGGGGTCGAACACCGGGGAGCTGTTTTTT.

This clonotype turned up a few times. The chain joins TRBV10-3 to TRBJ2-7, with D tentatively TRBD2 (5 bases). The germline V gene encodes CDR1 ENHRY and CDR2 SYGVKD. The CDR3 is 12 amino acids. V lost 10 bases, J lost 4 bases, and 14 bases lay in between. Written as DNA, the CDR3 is TGTGCCACCCTGGGAGCTCAGTACGAGCAGTACTTC. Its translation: CATLGAQYEQYF.

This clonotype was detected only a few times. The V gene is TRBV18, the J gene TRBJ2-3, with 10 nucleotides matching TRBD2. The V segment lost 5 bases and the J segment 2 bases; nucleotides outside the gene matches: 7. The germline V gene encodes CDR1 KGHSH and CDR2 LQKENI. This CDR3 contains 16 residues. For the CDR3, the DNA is TGTGCCAGCTCATACACTAGCGGGAAGATCACAGATACGCAGTATTTT. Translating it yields CASSYTSGKITDTQYF. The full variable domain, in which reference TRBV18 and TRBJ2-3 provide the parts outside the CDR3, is NAGVMQNPRHLVRRRGQEARLRCSPMKGHSHVYWYRQLPEEGLKFMVYLQKENIIDESGMPKERFSAEFPKEGPSILRIQQVVRGDSAAYFCASSYTSGKITDTQYFGPGTRLTVL.

CDR3 nucleotides: TGTGCCAGCAGTTGGGCAAGGGAGCAGTTCTTC. Translated: CASSWAREQFF. The V and J genes are TRBV27 and TRBJ2-1; D call uncertain. V was trimmed by 4 bases and J by 10 bases, leaving 8 bases between them. This CDR3 has 11 residues. Germline V gene data show CDR1 as MNHEY and CDR2 as SMNVEV (reference sequence).

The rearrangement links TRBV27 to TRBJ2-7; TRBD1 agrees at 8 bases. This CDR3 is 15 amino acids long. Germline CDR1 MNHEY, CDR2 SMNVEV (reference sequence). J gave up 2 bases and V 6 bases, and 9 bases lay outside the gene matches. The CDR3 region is CASSRTGLPPYEQYF. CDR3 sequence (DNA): TGTGCCAGCAGCCGGACAGGGCTCCCACCCTACGAGCAGTACTTC.

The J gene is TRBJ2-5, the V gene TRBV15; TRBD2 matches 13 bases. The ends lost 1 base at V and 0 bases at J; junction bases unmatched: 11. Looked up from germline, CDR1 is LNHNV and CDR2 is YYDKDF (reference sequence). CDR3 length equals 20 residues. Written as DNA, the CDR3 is TGTGCCACCAGCAGAGTTGGACTAGCGGGAGTGATAGCCGACCAAGAGACCCAGTACTTC. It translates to CATSRVGLAGVIADQETQYF. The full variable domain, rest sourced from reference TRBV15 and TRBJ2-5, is DAMVIQNPRYQVTQFGKPVTLSCSQTLNHNVMYWYQQKSSQAPKLLFHYYDKDFNNEADTPDNFQSRRPNTSFCFLDIRSPGLGDTAMYLCATSRVGLAGVIADQETQYFGPGTRLLVL.

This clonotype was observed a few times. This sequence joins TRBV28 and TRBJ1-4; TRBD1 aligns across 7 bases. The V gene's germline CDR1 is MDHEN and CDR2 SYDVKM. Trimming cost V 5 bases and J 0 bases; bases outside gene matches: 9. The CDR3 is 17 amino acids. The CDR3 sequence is CASSPLDRATTNEKLFF. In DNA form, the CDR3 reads TGTGCCAGCAGTCCCCTCGACAGGGCCACAACTAATGAAAAACTGTTTTTT.

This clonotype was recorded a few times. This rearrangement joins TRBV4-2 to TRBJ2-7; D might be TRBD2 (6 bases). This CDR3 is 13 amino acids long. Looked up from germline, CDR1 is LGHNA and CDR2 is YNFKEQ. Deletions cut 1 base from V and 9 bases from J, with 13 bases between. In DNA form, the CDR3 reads TGTGCCAGCAGCCAAGGGGGACTCGTCGGGCAGTACTTC. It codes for CASSQGGLVGQYF.

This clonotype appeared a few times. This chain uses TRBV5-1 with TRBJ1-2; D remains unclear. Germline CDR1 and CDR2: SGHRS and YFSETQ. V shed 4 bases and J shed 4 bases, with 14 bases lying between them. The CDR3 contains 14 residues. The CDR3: CASSVDGPFYGYTF. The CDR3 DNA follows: TGCGCCAGCAGCGTGGACGGACCGTTCTATGGCTACACCTTC.

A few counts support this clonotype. CDR3 residues: CASSALPGPSYEQYF. The CDR3 DNA is TGTGCCAGTAGTGCGCTTCCCGGGCCCTCCTACGAGCAGTACTTC. The chain recombines TRBV19 with TRBJ2-7, with unresolved D. The V gene's germline CDR1 is LNHDA and CDR2 SQIVND (reference sequence). V lost 5 bases, J lost 0 bases, and 14 bases lay in between. There are 15 residues in the CDR3.

This CDR3 is CATSRDRIIGSNEKLFF. The CDR3 bases are TGTGCCACCAGCAGAGATCGTATCATAGGGTCTAATGAAAAACTGTTTTTT. The chain is built from TRBV15 and TRBJ1-4; D is ambiguous. Germline assignment: CDR1 LNHNV and CDR2 YYDKDF (reference sequence). Trimming pared 0 bases from V and 3 bases from J, leaving 14 bases between. The CDR3 extends over 17 amino acids.

CDR3 region: CASSPRPEQYF. The CDR3 coding sequence is TGTGCCAGCAGTCCAAGACCTGAGCAGTACTTC. The genes are TRBV27 and TRBJ2-7; D unresolved. V was pared by 5 bases and J by 7 bases, with 9 bases between. There are 11 residues in the CDR3. From germline, CDR1 is MNHEY and CDR2 SMNVEV (reference sequence).

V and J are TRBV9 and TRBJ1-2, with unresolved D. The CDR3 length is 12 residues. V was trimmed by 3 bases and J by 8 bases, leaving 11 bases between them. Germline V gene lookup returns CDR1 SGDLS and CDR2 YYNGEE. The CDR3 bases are TGTGCCAGCAGCGAAAATGCTGGAGGCTACACCTTC. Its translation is CASSENAGGYTF.

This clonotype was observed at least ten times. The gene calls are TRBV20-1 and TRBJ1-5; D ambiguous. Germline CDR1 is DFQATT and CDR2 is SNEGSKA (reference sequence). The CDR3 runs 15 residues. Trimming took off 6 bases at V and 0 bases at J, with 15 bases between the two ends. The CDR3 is CSAPEGANSNQPQHF. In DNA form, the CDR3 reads TGCAGTGCCCCGGAAGGAGCTAATAGCAATCAGCCCCAGCATTTT.

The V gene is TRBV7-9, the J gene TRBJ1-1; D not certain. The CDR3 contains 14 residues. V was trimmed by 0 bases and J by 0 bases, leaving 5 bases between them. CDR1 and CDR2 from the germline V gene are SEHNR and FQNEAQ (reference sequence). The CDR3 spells CASSLAAMNTEAFF. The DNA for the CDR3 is TGTGCCAGCAGCTTAGCAGCCATGAACACTGAAGCTTTCTTT.

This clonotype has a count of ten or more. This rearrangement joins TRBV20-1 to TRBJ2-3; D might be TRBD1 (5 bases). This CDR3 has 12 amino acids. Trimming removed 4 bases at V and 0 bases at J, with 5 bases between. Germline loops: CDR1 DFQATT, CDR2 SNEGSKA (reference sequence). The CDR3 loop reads CSATGSTDTQYF. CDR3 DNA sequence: TGCAGTGCTACAGGGAGCACAGATACGCAGTATTTT.

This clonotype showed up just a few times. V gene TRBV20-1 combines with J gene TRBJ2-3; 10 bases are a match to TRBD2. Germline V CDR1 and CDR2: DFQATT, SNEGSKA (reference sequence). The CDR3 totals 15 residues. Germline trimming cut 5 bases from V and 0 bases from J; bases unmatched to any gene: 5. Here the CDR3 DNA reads TGCAGTGCTTCGACTAGCGGGCTGAGCACAGATACGCAGTATTTT. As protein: CSASTSGLSTDTQYF.

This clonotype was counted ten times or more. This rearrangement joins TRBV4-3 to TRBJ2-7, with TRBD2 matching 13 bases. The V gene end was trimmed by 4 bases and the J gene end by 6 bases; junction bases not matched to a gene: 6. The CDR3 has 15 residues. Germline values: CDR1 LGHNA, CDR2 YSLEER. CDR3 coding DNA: TGCGCCAGCAGCCCCGGACTAGCGGGAGTCGGCGAGCAGTACTTC. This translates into CASSPGLAGVGEQYF.

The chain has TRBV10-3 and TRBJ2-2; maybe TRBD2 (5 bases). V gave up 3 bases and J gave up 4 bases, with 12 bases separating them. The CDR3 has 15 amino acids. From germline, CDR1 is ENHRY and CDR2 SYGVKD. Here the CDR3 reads CAISDRTGITGELFF. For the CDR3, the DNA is TGTGCCATCAGTGATCGGACGGGGATCACCGGGGAGCTGTTTTTT.

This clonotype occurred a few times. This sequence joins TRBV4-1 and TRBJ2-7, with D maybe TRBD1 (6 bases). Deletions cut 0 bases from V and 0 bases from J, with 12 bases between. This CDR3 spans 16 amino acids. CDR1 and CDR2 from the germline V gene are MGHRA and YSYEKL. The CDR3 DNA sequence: TGCGCCAGCAGCCAAGAAGGCGTGGACAGCTCCTACGAGCAGTACTTC. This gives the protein CASSQEGVDSSYEQYF.

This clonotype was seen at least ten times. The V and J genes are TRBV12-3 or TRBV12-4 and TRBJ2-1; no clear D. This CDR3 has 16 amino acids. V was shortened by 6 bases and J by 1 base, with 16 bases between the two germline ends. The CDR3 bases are TGTGCCAGCAGAGGATCAGGAGAAACTTCCTACAATGAGCAGTTCTTC. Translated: CASRGSGETSYNEQFF.

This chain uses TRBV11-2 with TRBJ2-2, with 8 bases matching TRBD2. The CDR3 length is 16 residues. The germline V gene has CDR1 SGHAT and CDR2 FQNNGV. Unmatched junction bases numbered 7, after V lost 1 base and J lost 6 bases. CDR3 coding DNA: TGTGCCAGCAGCTTAGCGGCTAGCGGGCGGTCCGGGGAGCTGTTTTTT. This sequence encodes CASSLAASGRSGELFF.